A single sample gave rise to the 3 T cell receptor beta chains below, sequenced in a study of blood T cell repertoires in COVID-19. Clones were sequenced by immunoSEQ multiplex PCR, and TCRdb holds only the in-frame ones, with some missing. This table has tens of thousands of clones, 75% to 90% appearing once. The sample consisted of peripheral blood. The source is a man aged 40-49 years with COVID-19, enrolled during active disease.

The chain couples TRBV5-1 to TRBJ2-1, with a tentative D call TRBD2 (5 bases). The CDR3 is made up of 16 amino acids. V was cut by 4 bases and J by 3 bases, with 17 bases left in between. From germline, CDR1 is SGHRS and CDR2 YFSETQ. In DNA, the CDR3 is TGCGCCAGCAGCCAGGAGGCGCCGCAGCTCTACAATGAGCAGTTCTTC. Translated, it gives CASSQEAPQLYNEQFF. Complete variable domain (other parts from reference TRBV5-1 and TRBJ2-1): KAGVTQTPRYLIKTRGQQVTLSCSPISGHRSVSWYQQTPGQGLQFLFEYFSETQRNKGNFPGRFSGRQFSNSRSEMNVSTLELGDSALYLCASSQEAPQLYNEQFFGPGTRLTVL.

The gene calls are TRBV10-2 and TRBJ2-1, with D maybe TRBD1 (8 bases). The germline CDR1 and CDR2 sequences are WSHSY and SAAADI. The CDR3 extends over 17 amino acids. V gave up 2 bases and J gave up 2 bases, with 16 bases separating them. The DNA for the CDR3 is TGCGCCAGCAGTGAGGGCAGGGGGCGGGGGACCTACAATGAGCAGTTCTTC. Encoded protein: CASSEGRGRGTYNEQFF.

V usage is TRBV4-1 and J usage is TRBJ2-7, with D possibly being TRBD2 (6 bases). Germline lookup yields CDR1 MGHRA and CDR2 YSYEKL. The CDR3 loop spans 15 amino acids. V was shortened by 1 base and J by 2 bases, with 12 bases between the two germline ends. CDR3 bases: TGCGCCAGCAGCCAAGTGCGGGATTTTGCCTACGAGCAGTACTTC. It yields the protein CASSQVRDFAYEQYF.